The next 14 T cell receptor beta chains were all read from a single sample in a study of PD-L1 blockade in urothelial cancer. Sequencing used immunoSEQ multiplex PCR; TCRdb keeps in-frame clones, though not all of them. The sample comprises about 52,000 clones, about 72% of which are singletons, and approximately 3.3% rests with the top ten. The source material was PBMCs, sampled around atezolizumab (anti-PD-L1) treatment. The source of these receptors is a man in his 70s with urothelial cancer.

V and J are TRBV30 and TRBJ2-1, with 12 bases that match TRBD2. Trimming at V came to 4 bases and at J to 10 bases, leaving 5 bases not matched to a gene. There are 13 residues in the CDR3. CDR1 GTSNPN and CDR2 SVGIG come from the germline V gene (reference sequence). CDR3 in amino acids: CAWTSGRGQEQFF. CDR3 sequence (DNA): TGTGCCTGGACTAGCGGGAGGGGGCAGGAGCAGTTCTTC.

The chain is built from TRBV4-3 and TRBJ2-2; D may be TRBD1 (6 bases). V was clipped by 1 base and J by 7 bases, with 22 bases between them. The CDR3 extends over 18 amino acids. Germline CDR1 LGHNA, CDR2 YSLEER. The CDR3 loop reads CASSQAYQGRLGIGELFF. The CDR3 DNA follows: TGCGCCAGCAGCCAAGCCTATCAGGGGCGGCTAGGCATCGGGGAGCTGTTTTTT.

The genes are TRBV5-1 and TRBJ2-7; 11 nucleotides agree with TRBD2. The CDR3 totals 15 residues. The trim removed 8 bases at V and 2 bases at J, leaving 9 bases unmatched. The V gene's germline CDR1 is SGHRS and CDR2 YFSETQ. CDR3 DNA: TGCGCCAGGGGGAACCTTAGCGGGAGGGCCTACGAGCAGTACTTC. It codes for CARGNLSGRAYEQYF.

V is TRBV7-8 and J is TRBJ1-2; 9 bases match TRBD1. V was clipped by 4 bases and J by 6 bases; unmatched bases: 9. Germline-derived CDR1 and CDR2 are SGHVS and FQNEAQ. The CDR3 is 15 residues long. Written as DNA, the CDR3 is TGTGCCAGCAGCTATGGAGGGACAGGGAGGCATGGCTACACCTTC. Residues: CASSYGGTGRHGYTF.

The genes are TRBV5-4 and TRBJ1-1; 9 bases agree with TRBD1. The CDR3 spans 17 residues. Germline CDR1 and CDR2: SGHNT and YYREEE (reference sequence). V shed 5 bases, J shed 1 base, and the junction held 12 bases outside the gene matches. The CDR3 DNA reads TGTGCCAGCAGTTACGACTTGGGACAGGGAAAGAACACTGAAGCTTTCTTT. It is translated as CASSYDLGQGKNTEAFF.

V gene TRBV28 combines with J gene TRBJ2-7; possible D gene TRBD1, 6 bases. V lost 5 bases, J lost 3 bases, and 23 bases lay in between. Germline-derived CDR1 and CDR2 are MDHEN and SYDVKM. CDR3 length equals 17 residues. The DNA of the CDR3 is TGTGCCAGCAGTACCACCAGGGGTTCCCGTCCTCTCTACGAGCAGTACTTC. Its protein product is CASSTTRGSRPLYEQYF.

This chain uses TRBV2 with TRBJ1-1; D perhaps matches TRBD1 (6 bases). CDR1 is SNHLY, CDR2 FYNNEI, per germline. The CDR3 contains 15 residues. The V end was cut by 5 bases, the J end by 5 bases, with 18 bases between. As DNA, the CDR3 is TGTGCCAGCAGTCCACAGGGTTTCGGTGGGACTGAAGCTTTCTTT. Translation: CASSPQGFGGTEAFF.

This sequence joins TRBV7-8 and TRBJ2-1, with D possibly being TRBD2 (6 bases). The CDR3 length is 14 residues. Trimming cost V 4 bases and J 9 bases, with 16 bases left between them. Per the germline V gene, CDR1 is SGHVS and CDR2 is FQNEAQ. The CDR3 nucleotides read TGTGCCAGCAGCTCACCTAGCGCCCACCTTGAGCAGTTCTTC. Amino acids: CASSSPSAHLEQFF.

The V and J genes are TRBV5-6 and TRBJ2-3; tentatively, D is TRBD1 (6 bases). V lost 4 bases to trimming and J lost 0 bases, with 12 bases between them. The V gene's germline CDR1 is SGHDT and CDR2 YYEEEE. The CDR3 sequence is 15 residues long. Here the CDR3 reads CASSPRQASTDTQYF. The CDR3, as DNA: TGTGCCAGCAGCCCCCGACAGGCTAGCACAGATACGCAGTATTTT.

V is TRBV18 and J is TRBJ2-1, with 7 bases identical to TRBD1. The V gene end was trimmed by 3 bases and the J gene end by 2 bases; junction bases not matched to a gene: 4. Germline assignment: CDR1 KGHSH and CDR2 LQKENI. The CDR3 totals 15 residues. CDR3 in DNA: TGTGCCAGCTCACCGGTGGGACAGACCTACAATGAGCAGTTCTTC. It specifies CASSPVGQTYNEQFF.

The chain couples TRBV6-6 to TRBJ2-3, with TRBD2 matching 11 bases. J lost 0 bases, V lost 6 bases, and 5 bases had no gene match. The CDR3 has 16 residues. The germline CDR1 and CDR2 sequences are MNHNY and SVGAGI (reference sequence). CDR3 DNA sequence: TGTGCCAGCAGACCTAGCGGGAGGCCTAGCACAGATACGCAGTATTTT. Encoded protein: CASRPSGRPSTDTQYF.

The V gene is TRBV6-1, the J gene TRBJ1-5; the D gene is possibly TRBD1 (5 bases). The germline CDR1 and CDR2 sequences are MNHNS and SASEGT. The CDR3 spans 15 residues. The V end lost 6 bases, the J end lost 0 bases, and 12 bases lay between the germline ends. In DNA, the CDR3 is TGTGCCAGCAGGCTAATACAGGTTAGCAATCAGCCCCAGCATTTT. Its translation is CASRLIQVSNQPQHF.

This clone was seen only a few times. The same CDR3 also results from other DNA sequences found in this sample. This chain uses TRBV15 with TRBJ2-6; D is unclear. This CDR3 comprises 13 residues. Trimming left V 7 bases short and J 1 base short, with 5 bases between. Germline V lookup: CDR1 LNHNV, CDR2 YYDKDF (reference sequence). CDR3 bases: TGTGCCACCACCCGGTCTGGGGCCAACGTCCTGACTTTC. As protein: CATTRSGANVLTF.

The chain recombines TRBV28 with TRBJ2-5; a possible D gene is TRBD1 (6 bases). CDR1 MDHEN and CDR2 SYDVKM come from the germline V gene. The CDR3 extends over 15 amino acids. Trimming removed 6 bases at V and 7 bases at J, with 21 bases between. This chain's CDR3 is CASSGRDTASWTQYF. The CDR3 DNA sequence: TGTGCCAGCAGCGGAAGGGACACCGCGAGTTGGACCCAGTACTTC.